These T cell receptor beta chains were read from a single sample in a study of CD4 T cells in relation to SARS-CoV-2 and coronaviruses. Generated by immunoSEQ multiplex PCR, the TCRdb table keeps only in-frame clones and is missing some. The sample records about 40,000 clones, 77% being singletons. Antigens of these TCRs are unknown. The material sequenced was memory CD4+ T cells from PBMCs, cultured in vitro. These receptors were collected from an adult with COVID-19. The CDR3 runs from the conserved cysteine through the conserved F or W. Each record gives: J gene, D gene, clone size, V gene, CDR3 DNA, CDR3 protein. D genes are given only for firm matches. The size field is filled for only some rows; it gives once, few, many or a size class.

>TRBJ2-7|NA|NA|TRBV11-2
TGTGCCAGCAGCTTTGGACAGTCGGACATCTACGAGCAGTACTTC
CASSFGQSDIYEQYF
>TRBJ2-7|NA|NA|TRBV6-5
TGTGCCAGCGAACGGGGGCCTTCAACCTACGAGCAGTACTTC
CASERGPSTYEQYF
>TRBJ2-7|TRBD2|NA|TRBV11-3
TGTGCCAGCAGCTTTGGTGCGGGAGCGTCGTCCTACGAGCAGTACTTC
CASSFGAGASSYEQYF
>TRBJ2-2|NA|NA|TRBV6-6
TGTGGAACAGGAACGGCGAACACCGGGGAGCTGTTTTTT
CGTGTANTGELFF
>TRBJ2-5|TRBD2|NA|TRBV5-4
TGTGCCAGCAGCTCCCGGGGTAGCGGGGCGACCCAGTACTTC
CASSSRGSGATQYF
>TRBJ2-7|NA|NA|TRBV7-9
TGTGCCAGCAGCGGTGGCCAGCCCTACGAGCAGTACTTC
CASSGGQPYEQYF
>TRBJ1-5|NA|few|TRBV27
TGTGCCAGCAGTTTATCCGGGCGCAATCAGCCCCAGCATTTT
CASSLSGRNQPQHF
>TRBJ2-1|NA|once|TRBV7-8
TGTGCCAGCAGCTTAGAGAAATCCTACAATGAGCAGTTCTTC
CASSLEKSYNEQFF
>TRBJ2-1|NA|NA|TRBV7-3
TGTGCCAGCAGCTTAACAGGGGGGCGATACAATGAGCAGTTCTTC
CASSLTGGRYNEQFF
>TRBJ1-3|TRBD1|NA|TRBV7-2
TGTGCCAGCAGTCGGACAGGCCGTAACGGAAACACCATATATTTT
CASSRTGRNGNTIYF
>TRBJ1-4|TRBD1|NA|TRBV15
TGTGCCACCAGCAGAGATCTCCAGGGGGCAATCAATAATGAAAAACTGTTTTTT
CATSRDLQGAINNEKLFF
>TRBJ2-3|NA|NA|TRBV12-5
TGTGCTAGTGGGGTTGGGGACCCTAGGGCGGATACGCAGTATTTT
CASGVGDPRADTQYF
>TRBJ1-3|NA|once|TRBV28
TGTGCCAGCAGTTTACCAACGACAGGAACCATATATTTT
CASSLPTTGTIYF
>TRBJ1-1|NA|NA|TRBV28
TGTGCCAGCAGTTTAGGGGGACCCTCAGGGGCGGACACTGAAGCTTTCTTT
CASSLGGPSGADTEAFF
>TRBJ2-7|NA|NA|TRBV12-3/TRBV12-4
TGTGCCAGCAGTCCTACACCGTTGGAGCAGTACTTC
CASSPTPLEQYF
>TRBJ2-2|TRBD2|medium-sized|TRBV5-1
TGCGCCAGCAGCCCGGGACTAGCGGGAGGGAAGATCGGGGAGCTGTTTTTT
CASSPGLAGGKIGELFF
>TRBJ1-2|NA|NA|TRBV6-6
TGTGCCAGCAGTTACTCGGGAACTAACTATGGCTACACCTTC
CASSYSGTNYGYTF
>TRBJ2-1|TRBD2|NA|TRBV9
TGTGCCAGCAGCGTAGGCGGGAGAGATAGCAATGAGCAGTTCTTC
CASSVGGRDSNEQFF
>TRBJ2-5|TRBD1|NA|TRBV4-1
TGCGCCAGCAGCCCAGGGGAGACAGGGCTACAAGAGACCCAGTACTTC
CASSPGETGLQETQYF
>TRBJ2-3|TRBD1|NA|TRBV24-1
TGTGCCACCAGTGATTTTAGGGGGCAGGGGCCAGATACGCAGTATTTT
CATSDFRGQGPDTQYF
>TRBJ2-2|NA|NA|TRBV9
TGTGCCAGCAGCGTATATAGCACCGGGGAGCTGTTTTTT
CASSVYSTGELFF
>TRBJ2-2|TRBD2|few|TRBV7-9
TGTGCCAGCCGAGGGACTAGCGGGAGGCTCACCGGGGAGCTGTTTTTT
CASRGTSGRLTGELFF
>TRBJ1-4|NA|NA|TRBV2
TGTGCCTCACACACGAATTCCGCAACTAATGAAAAACTGTTTTTT
CASHTNSATNEKLFF
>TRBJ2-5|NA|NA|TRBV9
TGTGCCAGCAGCCAATGGGACACGGAAGGATGGGAGACCCAGTACTTC
CASSQWDTEGWETQYF
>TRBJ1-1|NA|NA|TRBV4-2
TGTGCCAGCAGCCAAGAAAAAGGGCTAGACACTGAAGCTTTCTTT
CASSQEKGLDTEAFF
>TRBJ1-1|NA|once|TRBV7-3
TGTGCCAGCAGCTATGGGGCAAGCACTGAAGCTTTCTTT
CASSYGASTEAFF